This T cell receptor (beta chain) was captured by sequencing in a study of OX40 agonist ivuxolimab in advanced cancers. The repertoire was sequenced with immunoSEQ multiplex PCR; TCRdb's copy has only in-frame clones and lacks some. The sample yields about 79,000 clones, about nine tenths seen once. Trimming removed 6 bases at V and 4 bases at J, with 16 bases between. Germline loops: CDR1 WNHNN, CDR2 SYGVQD (reference sequence). The CDR3 has 15 amino acids. The rearrangement links TRBV10-1 to TRBJ2-1, with D possibly TRBD2 on 6 matching bases. The sample consisted of CD4+ or CD8+ T cells sorted from blood, taken in a trial of the OX40 agonist ivuxolimab. The origin of this receptor is an adult with an advanced solid tumor such as melanoma, head and neck, liver or kidney cancer. Written as DNA, the CDR3 is TGCGCCAGCAGCCCCCTCGGGGGAGGATACAATGAGCAGTTCTTC. As protein: CASSPLGGGYNEQFF.